A single sample is the source of the 18 T cell receptor beta chains below, sequenced in a study of T cells in Graves' hyperthyroidism and ophthalmopathy. Amplification yielded TCR beta CDR3 regions, with RNA transcripts as the source. The HTBI set primed first-round TCR CDR3 RT-PCR. TCRdb itself ran the multiplex PCR reads through MiXCR, one entry per CDR3 protein. This table has approximately 600,000 distinct CDR3 sequences, less than 25% appearing once. Sequenced: blood. The receptor set was obtained from a man aged 30-40 years with Graves' ophthalmopathy.

The chain couples TRBV6-1 to TRBJ2-5; 12 nucleotides match TRBD1. The CDR3 sequence is 13 residues long. Trimming took 10 bases from V and 4 from J; bases not matched to a gene: 4. CDR1 and CDR2 from the germline V gene are MNHNS and SASEGT. CDR3 residues: CATLGQGAETQYF. The CDR3 nucleotides are TGTGCCACCCTGGGACAGGGGGCAGAGACCCAGTACTTC.

The V gene is TRBV4-1, the J gene TRBJ2-1; D gene unclear. The CDR3 is 14 residues long. Germline CDR1 and CDR2: MGHRA and YSYEKL. V was cut by 2 bases and J by 7 bases, with 12 bases left in between. As DNA, the CDR3 is TGCGCCAGCAGCCAATCGTTGCTCTCAAATGAGCAGTTCTTC. This sequence encodes CASSQSLLSNEQFF.

The rearrangement uses TRBV27 and TRBJ1-3; TRBD1 aligns across 8 bases. Germline trimming cut 7 bases from V and 4 bases from J; bases unmatched to any gene: 24. Germline V gives CDR1 MNHEY, CDR2 SMNVEV (reference sequence). The CDR3 is made up of 20 amino acids. The CDR3 nucleotides are TGTGCCAGCATACCCCTTAATCCGGGACAGGTCTTAGCTGGGGGAAACACCATATATTTT. Its protein product is CASIPLNPGQVLAGGNTIYF.

The sample holds a few counts of this clonotype. This sequence joins TRBV24-1 and TRBJ1-2; 7 bases map to TRBD1. CDR3 length: 13 residues. The ends lost 3 bases at V and 3 bases at J; junction bases unmatched: 0. CDR1 is KGHDR and CDR2 is SFDVKD in the germline V gene. For the CDR3, the DNA is TGTGCCACCAGTGATGGGACAGACTATGGCTACACCTTC. It is translated as CATSDGTDYGYTF.

V is TRBV4-1 and J is TRBJ2-7; 15 bases agree with TRBD2. The CDR3 sequence is 18 residues long. V shed 3 bases, J shed 1 base, and the junction held 7 bases outside the gene matches. CDR1 and CDR2 (germline): MGHRA, YSYEKL. This chain's CDR3 is CASSHSTGTSGRSYEQYF. CDR3 in DNA: TGCGCCAGCAGCCATTCCACCGGGACTAGCGGGAGGTCCTACGAGCAGTACTTC.

This clonotype has a handful of counts. V gene TRBV20-1 combines with J gene TRBJ2-7; D remains unclear. Germline assignment: CDR1 DFQATT and CDR2 SNEGSKA (reference sequence). The CDR3 covers 13 residues. V lost 2 bases and J lost 3, with 11 bases in between. The CDR3 protein is CSARFEPRYEQYF. Written as DNA, the CDR3 is TGCAGTGCTAGATTTGAACCGCGCTACGAGCAGTACTTC.

This clonotype was picked up a small number of times. The chain's CDR3 is CASRVGLLSGNTIYF. CDR3 DNA sequence: TGTGCCAGCAGGGTAGGGCTCCTCTCTGGAAACACCATATATTTT. The rearrangement joins TRBV28 to TRBJ1-3; D is unclear. V was pared by 6 bases and J by 0 bases, with 12 bases between. This CDR3 has 15 residues. Germline loops: CDR1 MDHEN, CDR2 SYDVKM.

This clonotype turned up a few times. J is TRBJ2-2 and V is TRBV19; D uncertain. Trimming took off 3 bases at V and 4 bases at J, with 3 bases between the two ends. Per germline, CDR1 LNHDA and CDR2 SQIVND (reference sequence). CDR3 length equals 12 residues. The CDR3 here is CASSMFTGELFF. As DNA, the CDR3 is TGTGCCAGTAGTATGTTCACCGGGGAGCTGTTTTTT.

This chain connects TRBV5-1 to TRBJ1-1, with D uncertain. The V end lost 6 bases, the J end lost 4 bases, and 22 bases lay between the germline ends. The germline CDR1 and CDR2 sequences are SGHRS and YFSETQ. This CDR3 is built from 16 residues. CDR3 sequence reads: CASMPTSPSSRTEAFF. The CDR3 DNA sequence: TGCGCCAGCATGCCGACCTCCCCTTCCTCCCGCACTGAAGCTTTCTTT. The entire variable domain, with the rest obtained from reference TRBV5-1 and TRBJ1-1, is as follows: KAGVTQTPRYLIKTRGQQVTLSCSPISGHRSVSWYQQTPGQGLQFLFEYFSETQRNKGNFPGRFSGRQFSNSRSEMNVSTLELGDSALYLCASMPTSPSSRTEAFFGQGTRLTVV.

This chain's CDR3 is CASSVRESSSYEQYF. The CDR3 DNA is TGCGCCAGCAGCGTCCGGGAGTCGAGCTCCTACGAGCAGTACTTC. The rearrangement uses TRBV4-3 and TRBJ2-7, with D tentatively TRBD2 (6 bases). Trimming took off 5 bases at V and 0 bases at J, with 14 bases between the two ends. CDR1 is LGHNA, CDR2 YSLEER, per germline. The CDR3 spans 15 residues.

This clonotype has only a few counts. The rearrangement uses TRBV18 and TRBJ1-2, with a tentative D call TRBD1 (5 bases). Germline loops: CDR1 KGHSH, CDR2 LQKENI. The CDR3 has 13 residues. V lost 3 bases, J lost 7 bases, and 12 bases lay in between. In nucleotides, the CDR3 is TGTGCCAGCTCACCGATCCAGGGAGGTGGCTACACCTTC. Amino acids: CASSPIQGGGYTF.

This clonotype appeared a few times. The chain is built from TRBV11-2 and TRBJ2-7; 10 positions match TRBD1. Losses at the gene ends were 4 bases for V and 5 bases for J; bases not matched to a gene: 8. The germline CDR1 and CDR2 sequences are SGHAT and FQNNGV. This CDR3 region has 15 residues. The CDR3 sequence: CASSSLRDRGDEQYF. The DNA of the CDR3 is TGTGCCAGCAGCTCCCTCCGGGACAGGGGTGACGAGCAGTACTTC. Using reference TRBV11-2 and TRBJ2-7 for the parts outside the CDR3, the full variable domain is EAGVAQSPRYKIIEKRQSVAFWCNPISGHATLYWYQQILGQGPKLLIQFQNNGVVDDSQLPKDRFSAERLKGVDSTLKIQPAKLEDSAVYLCASSSLRDRGDEQYFGPGTRLTVT.

This clonotype was seen more than once but under ten times. In DNA form, the CDR3 reads TGTGCCAGCAGCAAGAATACTGGGACCCTTGGGGGAGATACGCAGTATTTT. Translating it yields CASSKNTGTLGGDTQYF. The V and J genes are TRBV14 and TRBJ2-3, with D perhaps matching TRBD1 or TRBD2 (5 bases each). The CDR3 is 17 amino acids. The V end was cut by 5 bases, the J end by 5 bases, with 23 bases between. Germline CDR1 SGHDN, CDR2 FVKESK.

V gene TRBV4-1 combines with J gene TRBJ1-3, with D uncertain. Trimming removed 0 bases from V and 0 bases from J, with 6 bases in between. Germline V gene sequence: CDR1 MGHRA, CDR2 YSYEKL. The CDR3 contains 15 residues. CDR3 coding DNA: TGCGCCAGCAGCCAAGATTTCAGCTCTGGAAACACCATATATTTT. It translates to CASSQDFSSGNTIYF.

This clonotype was recorded once. This chain uses TRBV27 with TRBJ1-1; TRBD1 matches 10 bases. Trimming at V came to 4 bases and at J to 5 bases, leaving 13 bases not matched to a gene. Germline V gives CDR1 MNHEY, CDR2 SMNVEV (reference sequence). CDR3 size: 17 residues. The DNA of the CDR3 is TGTGCCAGCAGTTCATACCGGACAGGGGGTGAAAGAACTGAAGCTTTCTTT. It specifies CASSSYRTGGERTEAFF.

This chain links TRBV7-9 with TRBJ2-2; 7 bases align to TRBD2. Germline V gives CDR1 SEHNR, CDR2 FQNEAQ (reference sequence). Trimming removed 8 bases from V and 4 bases from J; junction bases left unmatched: 16. The CDR3 extends over 17 amino acids. The CDR3 reads CASGRLGGGRGTGELFF. Here the CDR3 DNA reads TGTGCCAGCGGACGCCTTGGAGGCGGGAGAGGCACCGGGGAGCTGTTTTTT.

This clonotype was detected a few times. This sequence joins TRBV14 and TRBJ2-7; 8 bases match TRBD1. V shed 5 bases, J shed 3 bases, and the junction held 9 bases outside the gene matches. The CDR3 sequence is 15 residues long. CDR1 SGHDN and CDR2 FVKESK come from the germline V gene. In nucleotides, the CDR3 is TGTGCCAGCAGCTACGGACAGGGAGGCTACTACGAGCAGTACTTC. Protein product: CASSYGQGGYYEQYF. Variable domain in full (rest from reference TRBV14 and TRBJ2-7): EAGVTQFPSHSVIEKGQTVTLRCDPISGHDNLYWYRRVMGKEIKFLLHFVKESKQDESGMPNNRFLAERTGGTYSTLKVQPAELEDSGVYFCASSYGQGGYYEQYFGPGTRLTVT.

This clonotype appeared many times. V is TRBV5-1 and J is TRBJ2-3; D unclear. This CDR3 spans 13 amino acids. From germline, CDR1 is SGHRS and CDR2 YFSETQ. V was cut by 4 bases and J by 1 base, with 7 bases left in between. The CDR3 spells CASSQMGTDTQYF. The CDR3 DNA follows: TGCGCCAGCAGCCAAATGGGCACAGATACGCAGTATTTT.